This T cell receptor (beta chain) was profiled in a study of graft-versus-host responses after intestinal transplantation. For the study at large: Isolated intestinal, liver-intestinal, or multivisceral transplants were what recipients had. Every recipient had anti-thymocyte globulin induction and roughly three years of tacrolimus plus steroids.

Broader study findings: The recipient marrow held GvH clones, and some of them showed up first in ileum or blood.

Assay: immunoSEQ multiplex PCR; the TCRdb copy retains only in-frame clones and omits some. Among tens of thousands of clones listed, around 89% were seen once. This clone was seen just once. Its antigen is unknown. The starting material was unstimulated CD8+ T cells sorted from spleen or lymph node cells, obtained before transplant. The TCR originated in a human donor who was the organ donor for an intestinal transplant.

CDR3 in amino acids: CASSLDKGARGYTF. CDR3 nucleotides: TGTGCCAGCAGCTTAGATAAGGGGGCACGCGGCTACACCTTC. This chain joins TRBV7-6 and TRBJ1-2; 7 bases fit TRBD1. This CDR3 spans 14 amino acids. Trimming removed 1 base from V and 8 bases from J; junction bases left unmatched: 7. In germline, CDR1 is SGHVS, CDR2 FNYEAQ.